This passage covers 31 T cell receptor beta chains from one sample sequenced in a study of shared clonotypes between healthy human individuals. Measured with immunoSEQ multiplex PCR; TCRdb has only the in-frame clones, and not every one. The sample holds about 2.5 million clones, roughly 90% seen once. The specimen sequenced was naive CD4+ T cells from PBMCs. As to subset: CD45RA+ positively selected. The receptors derive from a man aged 18 to 35 in good health. Some clones in this sample may be carry-over from other donors' samples.

The chain joins TRBV2 to TRBJ2-1; D assignment may be TRBD1 or TRBD2 (6 bases each). The V gene lost 8 bases and the J gene lost 8 bases, with 28 bases spanning the gap. The CDR3 is made up of 17 amino acids. CDR1 and CDR2 (germline): SNHLY, FYNNEI. The CDR3 here is CASSRRGGAGAGYEQFF. CDR3 DNA sequence: TGTGCCAGCTCTCGCCGAGGAGGGGCAGGGGCCGGCTATGAGCAGTTCTTC.

The chain couples TRBV25-1 to TRBJ1-6; the D gene is possibly TRBD1 (5 bases). Trimming left V 1 base short and J 10 bases short, with 8 bases between. The germline CDR1 and CDR2 sequences are MGHDK and SYGVNS. This CDR3 spans 13 amino acids. The DNA of the CDR3 is TGTGCCAGCAGTGAATGGGGGGGGTCACCCCTCCACTTT. Its protein is CASSEWGGSPLHF.

In this sample, this clone turned up once. This chain links TRBV7-7 with TRBJ2-2, with unresolved D. V dropped 1 base and J dropped 4 bases, with 7 bases sitting between them. Germline V gives CDR1 SSHAT, CDR2 FNYEAQ (reference sequence). The CDR3 covers 14 residues. The CDR3 spells CASSLVHGTGELFF. CDR3 nucleotide sequence: TGTGCCAGCAGCTTAGTACATGGCACCGGGGAGCTGTTTTTT.

The chain is built from TRBV19 and TRBJ2-5, with TRBD1 matching 9 bases. CDR3 length: 15 amino acids. Germline CDR1 reads LNHDA; CDR2 reads SQIVND (reference sequence). Trimming at V came to 3 bases and at J to 5 bases, leaving 7 bases not matched to a gene. The CDR3 reads CASSIKGTGKETQYF. In nucleotides, the CDR3 is TGTGCCAGTAGTATTAAGGGGACAGGGAAGGAGACCCAGTACTTC.

For this clone: The sample has other DNA sequences that encode this CDR3 too. CDR3 bases: TGTGCCATCAGCCACCCAGGGACAGGGGCCACAGATACGCAGTATTTT. As protein: CAISHPGTGATDTQYF. The chain couples TRBV10-3 to TRBJ2-3; 10 bases match TRBD1. The CDR3 consists of 16 residues. With V trimmed by 6 bases and J by 2 bases, 8 bases remained unmatched. The germline V gene has CDR1 ENHRY and CDR2 SYGVKD.

The chain has TRBV28 and TRBJ1-1; 7 nucleotides agree with TRBD1. V lost 6 bases and J lost 4; bases outside the gene matches: 14. Germline CDR1 is MDHEN and CDR2 is SYDVKM. The CDR3 sequence is 16 residues long. CDR3 sequence (DNA): TGTGCCAGCAGCCCTTCTAAGGGGGCGCGGGGCACTGAAGCTTTCTTT. Translating it yields CASSPSKGARGTEAFF.

The chain couples TRBV6-5 to TRBJ1-3; no reliable D call. The CDR3 runs 16 residues. Germline lookup yields CDR1 MNHEY and CDR2 SVGAGI. V shed 2 bases and J shed 0 bases, with 11 bases lying between them. Here the CDR3 reads CASSYRPGFSGNTIYF. The CDR3 coding sequence is TGTGCCAGCAGTTACCGACCAGGCTTCTCTGGAAACACCATATATTTT.

This chain joins TRBV27 and TRBJ2-7, with D possibly matching TRBD2 (6 bases). Germline V gene lookup returns CDR1 MNHEY and CDR2 SMNVEV (reference sequence). The V gene lost 5 bases and the J gene lost 2 bases, with 16 bases spanning the gap. This CDR3 is built from 15 residues. CDR3 coding DNA: TGTGCCAGCAGTGGGCGACTGGGGGGTACCTACGAGCAGTACTTC. Translating gives CASSGRLGGTYEQYF.

This clone was picked up one time. The rearrangement joins TRBV9 to TRBJ2-1; unclear D gene. Looked up from germline, CDR1 is SGDLS and CDR2 is YYNGEE. The CDR3 sequence is 13 residues long. The germline V and J ends were trimmed by 5 bases and 9 bases, with 15 bases remaining between them. The CDR3 loop is CASSRSFGIEQFF. The DNA for the CDR3 is TGTGCCAGCAGTCGTTCCTTCGGAATTGAGCAGTTCTTC. The complete variable domain, with remaining parts taken from reference TRBV9 and TRBJ2-1, reads DSGVTQTPKHLITATGQRVTLRCSPRSGDLSVYWYQQSLDQGLQFLIQYYNGEERAKGNILERFSAQQFPDLHSELNLSSLELGDSALYFCASSRSFGIEQFFGPGTRLTVL.

V gene TRBV9 combines with J gene TRBJ2-2; maybe TRBD2 (6 bases). Trimming took 4 bases from V and 2 from J, leaving 15 bases between them. The V gene's germline CDR1 is SGDLS and CDR2 YYNGEE. The CDR3 extends over 16 amino acids. Here the CDR3 reads CASSPRGTSNTGELFF. CDR3 bases: TGTGCCAGCAGCCCCCGGGGGACCTCAAACACCGGGGAGCTGTTTTTT.

Concerning this clone: The junction departs from the called germline gene at one end, perhaps through a read error. The chain couples TRBV2 to TRBJ2-7, with TRBD2 matching over 7 bases. The CDR3 has 12 residues. Per the germline V gene, CDR1 is SNHLY and CDR2 is FYNNEI. Written as DNA, the CDR3 is TGTGCCAGCAGTCAAGCGGGATACGAGCAGTACTTC. It specifies CASSQAGYEQYF.

As regards this clone: This CDR3 is also generated by other DNA sequences in the sample. The chain is built from TRBV7-2 and TRBJ1-5; D is unclear. Trimming took 0 bases from V and 2 from J, leaving 5 bases between them. Germline assignment: CDR1 SGHTA and CDR2 FQGNSA. CDR3 length: 14 amino acids. The CDR3 reads CASSLARGNQPQHF. In nucleotides, the CDR3 is TGTGCCAGCAGCTTAGCGCGCGGCAATCAGCCCCAGCATTTT.

The chain couples TRBV5-6 to TRBJ1-2, with unresolved D. The CDR3 totals 13 residues. Deletions cut 0 bases from V and 5 bases from J, with 8 bases between. In germline, CDR1 is SGHDT, CDR2 YYEEEE. This CDR3 reads CASSLEWAYGYTF. The CDR3 region has the DNA TGTGCCAGCAGCTTGGAGTGGGCGTATGGCTACACCTTC.

A note on this clone: The sample has other DNA sequences that encode this CDR3 too. The rearrangement uses TRBV7-9 and TRBJ1-2; tentatively, D is TRBD1 (5 bases). This CDR3 spans 13 amino acids. Between the trimmed V and J ends, which lost 3 bases and 4 bases, there was a span of 9 bases. Germline values: CDR1 SEHNR, CDR2 FQNEAQ (reference sequence). CDR3 sequence reads: CASSLGESYGYTF. The CDR3 coding sequence is TGTGCCAGCAGCTTGGGGGAGTCCTATGGCTACACCTTC.

This sequence joins TRBV5-1 and TRBJ1-1; D not resolved. V was pared by 0 bases and J by 0 bases, with 12 bases between. There are 16 residues in the CDR3. The V gene's germline CDR1 is SGHRS and CDR2 YFSETQ. The CDR3 coding sequence is TGCGCCAGCAGCTTGGCCGGCGCGTTAATGAACACTGAAGCTTTCTTT. It codes for CASSLAGALMNTEAFF.

V is TRBV5-6 and J is TRBJ2-4; 7 bases are a match to TRBD2. The CDR3 is made up of 14 amino acids. Germline V lookup: CDR1 SGHDT, CDR2 YYEEEE. V gave up 2 bases and J gave up 3 bases; unmatched junction bases: 2. The CDR3 DNA sequence: TGTGCCAGCAGCTTTGGGACTAACAAAAACATTCAGTACTTC. It encodes CASSFGTNKNIQYF.

The chain combines TRBV9 with TRBJ2-1, with D perhaps matching TRBD2 (6 bases). The germline V gene encodes CDR1 SGDLS and CDR2 YYNGEE. The CDR3 extends over 15 amino acids. Trimming left V 0 bases short and J 12 bases short, with 19 bases between. The CDR3 DNA follows: TGTGCCAGCAGCGTAGGGCTCCGTGAGGAAGCGGGGCAGTTCTTC. Translated, it gives CASSVGLREEAGQFF.

This sequence joins TRBV7-9 and TRBJ2-7, with D hard to call. This CDR3 has 13 amino acids. V dropped 5 bases and J dropped 0 bases, with 8 bases sitting between them. Germline V gene lookup returns CDR1 SEHNR and CDR2 FQNEAQ (reference sequence). The CDR3 sequence: CASSNLGSYEQYF. CDR3 DNA: TGTGCCAGCAGCAACCTGGGCTCCTACGAGCAGTACTTC. The full variable domain, in which reference TRBV7-9 and TRBJ2-7 provide the parts outside the CDR3, is DTGVSQNPRHKITKRGQNVTFRCDPISEHNRLYWYRQTLGQGPEFLTYFQNEAQLEKSRLLSDRFSAERPKGSFSTLEIQRTEQGDSAMYLCASSNLGSYEQYFGPGTRLTVT.

Regarding this clone: Within the sample, other DNA sequences also encode this same CDR3. The chain carries TRBV2 and TRBJ2-7; 10 bases match TRBD1. The J segment lost 5 bases and the V segment lost 6 bases, leaving 4 bases of the junction unmatched. Germline V gene lookup returns CDR1 SNHLY and CDR2 FYNNEI. CDR3 length: 13 amino acids. The CDR3 reads CASSGQGGNEQYF. As DNA, the CDR3 is TGTGCCAGCAGCGGACAGGGGGGGAACGAGCAGTACTTC.

The DNA for the CDR3 is TGTGCCAGCAGTGACCACAAGCGCGGACAGCGCTATGGCTACACCTTC. It encodes CASSDHKRGQRYGYTF. The gene calls are TRBV6-4 and TRBJ1-2; tentatively, D is TRBD1 (6 bases). Trimming shortened V by 2 bases and J by 4 bases, and 17 bases separated the two germline ends. Germline lookup yields CDR1 MRHNA and CDR2 SNTAGT. This CDR3 has 16 amino acids.

The chain couples TRBV2 to TRBJ2-7, with TRBD1 matching 12 bases. Trimming removed 8 bases from V and 5 bases from J; junction bases left unmatched: 10. Germline-derived CDR1 and CDR2 are SNHLY and FYNNEI. The CDR3 length is 15 residues. The CDR3 region has the DNA TGTGCCAGCGGTGTAACCGGGACAGGGGGCCACGAGCAGTACTTC. It yields the protein CASGVTGTGGHEQYF.

CDR3 amino acids: CASSFGQGGWYF. CDR3 DNA sequence: TGTGCCAGCAGCTTTGGCCAGGGAGGTTGGTACTTC. V and J are TRBV7-2 and TRBJ2-7; possibly TRBD2 for D (6 bases). CDR3 length: 12 residues. CDR1 is SGHTA and CDR2 is FQGNSA in the germline V gene. V lost 3 bases to trimming and J lost 12 bases, with 15 bases between them.

On this clone itself: The conserved final phenylalanine or tryptophan is absent from the CDR3, which likely points to a read error. The rearrangement links TRBV6-6 to TRBJ1-2; D might be TRBD1 (5 bases). The CDR3 has 15 residues. Germline V gene lookup returns CDR1 MNHNY and CDR2 SVGAGI (reference sequence). Trimming pared 8 bases from V and 6 bases from J, leaving 22 bases between. CDR3 coding DNA: TGTGCCAGCTGTTGGGGAGGGGCCAGGTCGGATGGCTACACCCTC. Its protein product is CASCWGGARSDGYTL.

The V call is TRBV5-1, the J call TRBJ2-1; 12 bases agree with TRBD2. Germline V CDR1 and CDR2: SGHRS, YFSETQ. Trimming removed 3 bases from V and 8 bases from J; junction bases left unmatched: 9. The CDR3 sequence is 16 residues long. This CDR3 reads CASSSTSTSGSHEQFF. CDR3 coding DNA: TGCGCCAGCAGCTCGACTTCGACTAGCGGGAGTCATGAGCAGTTCTTC.

V gene TRBV7-3 combines with J gene TRBJ2-2; TRBD2 matches 10 bases. V trimming: 6 bases; J trimming: 6 bases; junction bases outside the gene matches: 7. Per germline, CDR1 SGHTA and CDR2 FQGTGA. The CDR3 is 15 residues long. CDR3 sequence: CASSPGTSDAGELFF. DNA of the CDR3: TGTGCCAGCAGTCCCGGGACTAGCGATGCCGGGGAGCTGTTTTTT.

This clone was recorded only once. The chain carries TRBV4-1 and TRBJ2-5, with 8 bases aligning to TRBD2. V dropped 3 bases and J dropped 5; count of bases not matched to a gene: 11. CDR1 MGHRA and CDR2 YSYEKL come from the germline V gene. The CDR3 runs 16 residues. CDR3 DNA: TGCGCCAGCAGCCAGCCCCGGCTAGCGGGTCGGGAGACCCAGTACTTC. Protein sequence: CASSQPRLAGRETQYF.

As regards this clone: This sample includes further DNA sequences coding for the same CDR3. This chain joins TRBV5-4 and TRBJ2-3; no definite D call. V was clipped by 0 bases and J by 4 bases, with 6 bases between them. Germline V CDR1 and CDR2: SGHNT, YYREEE (reference sequence). CDR3 length: 13 amino acids. CDR3 DNA sequence: TGTGCCAGCAGCTTGGGACTCCCAGATACGCAGTATTTT. Translated, it gives CASSLGLPDTQYF.

Turning to this clone: One end of the junction is discordant with germline, which a read error may explain. CDR3 sequence: CSVSDQPQHF. The CDR3 bases are TGCAGTGTTAGCGATCAGCCCCAGCATTTT. V is TRBV20-1 and J is TRBJ1-5; D gene uncertain. From germline, CDR1 is DFQATT and CDR2 SNEGSKA (reference sequence). This CDR3 has 10 residues.

This clone has only one observation. The DNA for the CDR3 is TGTGCCAGCACCTCGTCGGGGACAGGGGGTTACGATACGCAGTATTTT. This codes for CASTSSGTGGYDTQYF. The gene calls are TRBV7-9 and TRBJ2-3, with 11 positions matching TRBD1. This CDR3 region has 16 residues. Trimming cost V 7 bases and J 6 bases; bases outside gene matches: 12. The germline V gene encodes CDR1 SEHNR and CDR2 FQNEAQ (reference sequence).

The V gene is TRBV21-1, the J gene TRBJ1-1. TRBV21-1 is deemed a pseudogene. CDR3 length equals 16 residues. CDR3: CASSKLRGDMNTEAFF. In DNA, the CDR3 is TGTGCCAGCAGCAAACTTAGGGGGGATATGAACACTGAAGCTTTCTTT.

The genes are TRBV27 and TRBJ1-5; 7 bases match TRBD1. The CDR3 covers 14 residues. J was trimmed by 7 bases and V by 3 bases; bases with no gene match: 6. Looked up from germline, CDR1 is MNHEY and CDR2 is SMNVEV (reference sequence). CDR3 DNA sequence: TGTGCCAGCAGTTTCTCGGACAGGCGCCAGCCCCAGCATTTT. Translation: CASSFSDRRQPQHF.